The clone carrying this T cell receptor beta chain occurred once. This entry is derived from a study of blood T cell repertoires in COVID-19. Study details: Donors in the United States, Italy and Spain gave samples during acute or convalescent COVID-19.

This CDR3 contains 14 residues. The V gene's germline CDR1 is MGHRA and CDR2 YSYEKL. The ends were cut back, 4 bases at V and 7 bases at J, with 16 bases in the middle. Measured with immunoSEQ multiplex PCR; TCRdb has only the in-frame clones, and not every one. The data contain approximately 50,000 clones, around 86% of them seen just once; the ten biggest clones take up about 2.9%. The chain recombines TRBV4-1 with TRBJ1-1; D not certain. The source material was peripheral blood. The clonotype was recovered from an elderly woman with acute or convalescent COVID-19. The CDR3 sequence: CASSPGGSIREAFF. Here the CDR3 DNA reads TGCGCCAGCAGCCCTGGCGGGTCAATACGTGAAGCTTTCTTT.